The 11 T cell receptor beta chains in this list originate from one sample, sequenced in a study of blood T cell repertoires in COVID-19. Sequenced by immunoSEQ multiplex PCR; TCRdb stores in-frame clones only, minus some. The sample shows roughly 250,000 clones, roughly 90% of them seen only once. Material: peripheral blood. The receptors here all came from a woman in her 40s who had recovered from COVID-19.

V gene TRBV9 combines with J gene TRBJ1-3; D not resolved. Trimming took off 0 bases at V and 3 bases at J, with 4 bases between the two ends. CDR3 size: 13 residues. From germline, CDR1 is SGDLS and CDR2 YYNGEE. Written as DNA, the CDR3 is TGTGCCAGCAGCGTAGCAGGTGGAAACACCATATATTTT. Its protein product is CASSVAGGNTIYF.

The rearrangement joins TRBV6-6 to TRBJ2-7; tentative D call: TRBD1 (6 bases). The CDR3 contains 11 residues. Looked up from germline, CDR1 is MNHNY and CDR2 is SVGAGI (reference sequence). The V gene lost 6 bases and the J gene lost 7 bases, with 10 bases spanning the gap. This CDR3 is CASSQGKEQYF. The DNA of the CDR3 is TGTGCCAGCAGCCAGGGGAAAGAGCAGTACTTC.

The V call is TRBV5-1, the J call TRBJ1-2, with 11 bases matching TRBD1. The CDR3 totals 15 residues. Trimming cost V 0 bases and J 7 bases; bases outside gene matches: 5. Germline CDR1 is SGHRS and CDR2 is YFSETQ. This chain's CDR3 is CASSLGGTGGTGYTF. DNA of the CDR3: TGCGCCAGCAGCTTGGGCGGGACAGGGGGGACTGGCTACACCTTC. The full variable domain, in which reference TRBV5-1 and TRBJ1-2 provide the parts outside the CDR3, is KAGVTQTPRYLIKTRGQQVTLSCSPISGHRSVSWYQQTPGQGLQFLFEYFSETQRNKGNFPGRFSGRQFSNSRSEMNVSTLELGDSALYLCASSLGGTGGTGYTFGSGTRLTVV.

The gene calls are TRBV7-8 and TRBJ2-2; 12 bases are a match to TRBD2. With V trimmed by 6 bases and J by 5 bases, 7 bases remained unmatched. This CDR3 has 16 amino acids. Germline V CDR1 and CDR2: SGHVS, FQNEAQ. The CDR3 sequence is CASRETSGSSTGELFF. DNA of the CDR3: TGTGCCAGCAGGGAGACTAGCGGGAGCTCTACCGGGGAGCTGTTTTTT.

The V call is TRBV6-1, the J call TRBJ2-3, with 8 nucleotides matching TRBD2. This CDR3 comprises 17 residues. Per the germline V gene, CDR1 is MNHNS and CDR2 is SASEGT. The trim removed 4 bases at V and 1 base at J, leaving 10 bases unmatched. CDR3 sequence (DNA): TGTGCCAGCAGTGCGCTCGTGAGTAGCGGGGGCACAGATACGCAGTATTTT. It specifies CASSALVSSGGTDTQYF.

In DNA form, the CDR3 reads TGTGCCAGTAGTCTAACAGGGGTGCACGTACAGCCCCAGCATTTT. Encoded protein: CASSLTGVHVQPQHF. The chain links TRBV19 to TRBJ1-5; 7 bases line up with TRBD1. CDR3 length: 15 amino acids. The germline V gene has CDR1 LNHDA and CDR2 SQIVND (reference sequence). Trimming at V came to 5 bases and at J to 7 bases, leaving 11 bases not matched to a gene.

This chain uses TRBV11-2 with TRBJ2-3, with a tentative D call TRBD1 (5 bases). The CDR3 runs 13 residues. With 2 bases removed from V and 4 bases from J, the gap between germline ends came to 7 bases. CDR1 SGHAT and CDR2 FQNNGV come from the germline V gene. The DNA for the CDR3 is TGTGCCAGCAGCTTACAGGGTGCAGATACGCAGTATTTT. Encoded protein: CASSLQGADTQYF.

The J gene is TRBJ1-1, the V gene TRBV9; 9 bases map to TRBD1. CDR3 length equals 14 residues. The J segment lost 13 bases and the V segment lost 0 bases, leaving 10 bases of the junction unmatched. CDR1 and CDR2 (germline): SGDLS, YYNGEE. CDR3 amino acids: CASSVGGGQGEGFF. DNA of the CDR3: TGTGCCAGCAGCGTAGGAGGGGGACAGGGAGAGGGTTTCTTT.

CDR3 amino acids: CASSRTGATGELFF. The CDR3 DNA follows: TGTGCCAGCAGTCGGACAGGGGCCACCGGGGAGCTGTTTTTT. The V and J genes are TRBV27 and TRBJ2-2; 9 bases agree with TRBD1. Germline lookup yields CDR1 MNHEY and CDR2 SMNVEV (reference sequence). Germline trimming cut 5 bases from V and 4 bases from J; bases unmatched to any gene: 2. The CDR3 loop spans 14 amino acids.

The chain has TRBV6-2 or TRBV6-3 and TRBJ1-4, with 9 bases that match TRBD1. V gave up 4 bases and J gave up 4 bases; unmatched junction bases: 7. Germline values: CDR1 MNHEY, CDR2 SVGEGT. The CDR3 covers 16 residues. The CDR3 bases are TGTGCCAGCAGTTCGGCCGGGACAGGGAATAATGAAAAACTGTTTTTT. Translating gives CASSSAGTGNNEKLFF.

The chain joins TRBV6-2 or TRBV6-3 to TRBJ1-2; 12 nucleotides agree with TRBD1. This CDR3 region has 15 residues. The junction had 7 bases not matched to a gene; V was cut back by 4 bases and J by 7 bases. Germline assignment: CDR1 MNHEY and CDR2 SVGEGT. CDR3 residues: CASSSGQGARGGYTF. CDR3 nucleotide sequence: TGTGCCAGCAGTTCGGGACAGGGGGCGAGGGGTGGCTACACCTTC.